These 29 T cell receptor beta chains were sequenced from one sample in a study of T cells in Graves' hyperthyroidism and ophthalmopathy. Researchers took RNA transcripts and amplified the TCR beta CDR3 regions from them. First-round RT-PCR of the TCR CDR3 relied on the HTBI primer set. TCRdb called the multiplex PCR reads again in MiXCR, with one record for every CDR3 protein. Found here are a few hundred thousand distinct CDR3 sequences, less than 20% of them singletons; the top ten hold approximately 7%. The sequencing input was blood. The receptors derive from a woman younger than 45 with Graves' hyperthyroidism.

This clonotype was picked up a small number of times. One junction end disagrees with the germline gene, perhaps due to a read error. V usage is TRBV3-1 and J usage is TRBJ2-5; 7 bases map to TRBD1. There are 12 residues in the CDR3. Germline CDR1 LGHDT, CDR2 YNNKEL (reference sequence). The CDR3 protein is CASSQDLGTAHF. The CDR3 DNA sequence: TGTGCCAGCAGCCAAGACCTGGGGACAGCCCACTTC.

In its sample, this clonotype was seen once. V is TRBV27 and J is TRBJ2-7; D might be TRBD1 (7 bases). The CDR3 covers 14 residues. CDR1 MNHEY and CDR2 SMNVEV come from the germline V gene (reference sequence). V lost 6 bases, J lost 3 bases, and 15 bases lay in between. CDR3 in DNA: TGTGCCAGCAGGGCAGGGGGGACAAACTACGAGCAGTACTTC. This encodes CASRAGGTNYEQYF.

The gene calls are TRBV12-3 or TRBV12-4 and TRBJ1-3, with D hard to call. The germline V and J ends were trimmed by 8 bases and 14 bases, with 16 bases remaining between them. The CDR3 is made up of 11 amino acids. As DNA, the CDR3 is TGTGCCAGCTCATTAGGACCCCGTTTATATTTT. Protein: CASSLGPRLYF.

This clonotype was detected many times. The rearrangement uses TRBV3-1 and TRBJ2-5; 14 bases are shared with TRBD2. The CDR3 is 16 amino acids. The V gene's germline CDR1 is LGHDT and CDR2 YNNKEL (reference sequence). The V segment lost 3 bases and the J segment 2 bases; nucleotides outside the gene matches: 2. In DNA form, the CDR3 reads TGTGCCAGCAGCCAGGGACTAGCGGGAGTTCAAGAGACCCAGTACTTC. It translates to CASSQGLAGVQETQYF.

Many counts were recorded for this clonotype. The V and J genes are TRBV20-1 and TRBJ2-3, with a tentative D call TRBD1 (6 bases). The germline CDR1 and CDR2 sequences are DFQATT and SNEGSKA (reference sequence). The length of the CDR3 is 14 residues. The V end lost 4 bases, the J end lost 0 bases, and 11 bases lay between the germline ends. The CDR3 nucleotides read TGCAGTGCTAACCGGGACACAAGCACAGATACGCAGTATTTT. Residues: CSANRDTSTDTQYF.

This clonotype was picked up many times. This rearrangement joins TRBV3-1 to TRBJ1-4; D not resolved. CDR3 length equals 15 residues. Germline CDR1 LGHDT, CDR2 YNNKEL (reference sequence). Trimming pared 2 bases from V and 8 bases from J, leaving 15 bases between. Here the CDR3 DNA reads TGTGCCAGCAGCCAATCTACGCTATTGGTCGAAAAACTGTTTTTT. As protein: CASSQSTLLVEKLFF. The full variable domain, completed using reference TRBV3-1 and TRBJ1-4, is DTAVSQTPKYLVTQMGNDKSIKCEQNLGHDTMYWYKQDSKKFLKIMFSYNNKELIINETVPNRFSPKSPDKAHLNLHINSLELGDSAVYFCASSQSTLLVEKLFFGSGTQLSVL.

With respect to this clonotype: A clone one base away is much larger, so this may be a read error. The rearrangement joins TRBV5-1 to TRBJ2-3; the match to TRBD1 covers 8 bases. Germline CDR1 SGHRS, CDR2 YFSETQ. The junction had 5 bases not matched to a gene; V was cut back by 0 bases and J by 2 bases. The CDR3 runs to 16 residues. The DNA for the CDR3 is TGCGCCAGCAGCTTGGTCCGGGACAGGAACACAGATACGCAGTATTTT. It yields the protein CASSLVRDRNTDTQYF.

This clonotype has a count of ten or more. This sequence joins TRBV28 and TRBJ2-5; 13 bases agree with TRBD2. Per germline, CDR1 MDHEN and CDR2 SYDVKM. The CDR3 length is 12 residues. V lost 10 bases and J lost 9; bases outside the gene matches: 5. CDR3 sequence (DNA): TGTGCCATCAGACTAGCGGGAGGTGCCCAGTACTTC. This encodes CAIRLAGGAQYF.

The V call is TRBV14, the J call TRBJ2-3; TRBD2 might be the D (5 bases). Trimming cost V 2 bases and J 2 bases, with 11 bases left between them. Germline lookup yields CDR1 SGHDN and CDR2 FVKESK. This CDR3 is 15 amino acids long. Written as DNA, the CDR3 is TGTGCCAGCAGCCAACAATCGGGGATCACAGATACGCAGTATTTT. This translates into CASSQQSGITDTQYF.

The sample holds a few counts of this clonotype. J is TRBJ1-2 and V is TRBV5-8; TRBD1 aligns across 8 bases. After removal of 4 bases from V and 3 bases from J, the junction contained 5 bases not matched to a gene. The CDR3 sequence is 14 residues long. From germline, CDR1 is SGHTS and CDR2 YDEGEE. CDR3: CASSRQGNDYGYTF. In nucleotides, the CDR3 is TGTGCCAGCAGCCGACAGGGGAACGACTATGGCTACACCTTC.

This chain joins TRBV5-1 and TRBJ1-1, with a tentative D call TRBD1 (5 bases). Trimming took off 4 bases at V and 3 bases at J, with 13 bases between the two ends. Germline CDR1 reads SGHRS; CDR2 reads YFSETQ. The CDR3 has 14 residues. The CDR3 DNA reads TGCGCCAGCAGCACGGGAGCGGGGGACACTGAAGCTTTCTTT. It translates to CASSTGAGDTEAFF.

This clonotype has a count of ten or more. The gene calls are TRBV12-3 or TRBV12-4 and TRBJ1-2; D unresolved. V was cut by 4 bases and J by 6 bases, with 3 bases left in between. The CDR3 has 10 residues. The CDR3: CASSSNGYTF. The CDR3 DNA follows: TGTGCCAGCAGTTCGAATGGCTACACCTTC.

This clonotype has just a few counts. The genes are TRBV19 and TRBJ2-7; 11 bases match TRBD1. CDR1 is LNHDA and CDR2 is SQIVND in the germline V gene (reference sequence). J lost 4 bases, V lost 4 bases, and 12 bases had no gene match. This CDR3 spans 17 amino acids. CDR3 bases: TGTGCCAGTAGTAAGATGGCCTGGACAGGGGGCTTGTACGAGCAGTACTTC. Its translation: CASSKMAWTGGLYEQYF.

Only a few counts were recorded for this clonotype. A much larger clone lies a single base off, so this may be a read error. The J gene is TRBJ2-1, the V gene TRBV7-2; 14 nucleotides match TRBD2. The CDR3 has 16 amino acids. Per the germline V gene, CDR1 is SGHTA and CDR2 is FQGNSA. CDR3 coding DNA: TGTGACAGCAGCCCGAGGACTAGCGGGAGGAGAAATGAGCAGTTCTTC. This sequence encodes CDSSPRTSGRRNEQFF. The whole variable domain, filled in from reference TRBV7-2 and TRBJ2-1, reads GAGVSQSPSNKVTEKGKDVELRCDPISGHTALYWYRQSLGQGLEFLIYFQGNSAPDKSGLPSDRFSAERTGGSVSTLTIQRTQQEDSAVYLCDSSPRTSGRRNEQFFGPGTRLTVL.

The CDR3 region has the DNA TGTGCCAGCGCGGCCGACTATAGCAATCAGCCCCAGCATTTT. Its translation: CASAADYSNQPQHF. This rearrangement joins TRBV25-1 to TRBJ1-5; D call uncertain. Trimming took off 8 bases at V and 0 bases at J, with 11 bases between the two ends. The CDR3 extends over 14 amino acids. CDR1 and CDR2 from the germline V gene are MGHDK and SYGVNS.

The genes are TRBV13 and TRBJ2-7, with unresolved D. Germline CDR1 reads PRHDT; CDR2 reads FYEKMQ (reference sequence). The CDR3 sequence is 14 residues long. V lost 2 bases and J lost 3, with 11 bases in between. CDR3 in amino acids: CASSLRARSYEQYF. DNA for the CDR3: TGTGCCAGCAGCTTAAGGGCCAGGAGCTACGAGCAGTACTTC.

V and J are TRBV5-1 and TRBJ1-1; 10 bases line up with TRBD1. The CDR3 spans 18 residues. In germline, CDR1 is SGHRS, CDR2 YFSETQ. The J segment lost 4 bases and the V segment lost 5 bases, leaving 17 bases of the junction unmatched. The CDR3 loop reads CASSPLGTGDGWGTEAFF. The CDR3 DNA sequence: TGCGCCAGCAGTCCTCTTGGGACAGGGGATGGGTGGGGCACTGAAGCTTTCTTT.

The genes are TRBV9 and TRBJ1-3; D is uncertain. CDR3 length: 13 residues. The germline V gene has CDR1 SGDLS and CDR2 YYNGEE. V lost 4 bases, J lost 0 bases, and 5 bases lay in between. This chain's CDR3 is CASSISSGNTIYF. The CDR3 nucleotides are TGTGCCAGCAGCATTAGCTCTGGAAACACCATATATTTT.

In its sample, this clonotype was seen a few times. V usage is TRBV28 and J usage is TRBJ1-1; D is ambiguous. From germline, CDR1 is MDHEN and CDR2 SYDVKM. The CDR3 totals 12 residues. V lost 5 bases and J lost 1, with 5 bases in between. CDR3 loop: CASSPWNTEAFF. The CDR3 DNA reads TGTGCCAGCAGTCCGTGGAACACTGAAGCTTTCTTT.

The table lists this clonotype with many counts. The chain uses TRBV7-9 and TRBJ2-1, with TRBD2 matching over 10 bases. V lost 2 bases to trimming and J lost 4 bases; unmatched junction nucleotides: 20. Germline CDR1 and CDR2: SEHNR and FQNEAQ (reference sequence). CDR3 length: 21 amino acids. The CDR3 nucleotides are TGTGCCAGCAGCTTATTTGGGTCCGCGTCTGGACTAGCGGAACATTACAATGAGCAGTTCTTC. Its protein product is CASSLFGSASGLAEHYNEQFF.

This rearrangement joins TRBV7-9 to TRBJ2-1; 13 bases agree with TRBD2. Looked up from germline, CDR1 is SEHNR and CDR2 is FQNEAQ (reference sequence). The CDR3 spans 19 residues. The V gene end was trimmed by 4 bases and the J gene end by 4 bases; junction bases not matched to a gene: 13. CDR3 amino acids: CASSSAGTSGKPEYNEQFF. The CDR3 coding sequence is TGTGCCAGCAGCTCCGCCGGGACTAGCGGGAAACCCGAGTACAATGAGCAGTTCTTC.

Many counts were recorded for this clonotype. The chain combines TRBV6-2 or TRBV6-3 with TRBJ2-1, with TRBD2 as a possible D gene (6 bases). Germline V gene data show CDR1 as MNHEY and CDR2 as SVGEGT. The CDR3 consists of 15 residues. V lost 10 bases to trimming and J lost 2 bases, with 18 bases between them. The CDR3 region has the DNA TGTGCCAACGGAAGACGGGAGTCCGCCTACAATGAGCAGTTCTTC. As protein: CANGRRESAYNEQFF.

This clonotype was detected ten times or more. The chain employs TRBV11-2 and TRBJ2-7; 10 nucleotides match TRBD1. Germline-derived CDR1 and CDR2 are SGHAT and FQNNGV. The CDR3 is 16 residues long. Trimming cost V 6 bases and J 3 bases; bases outside gene matches: 11. CDR3 region: CASRTVRQGANYEQYF. In nucleotides, the CDR3 is TGTGCCAGCAGGACCGTCAGACAGGGGGCGAACTACGAGCAGTACTTC.

The chain employs TRBV7-2 and TRBJ2-4; no definite D call. V was pared by 1 base and J by 6 bases, with 13 bases between. This CDR3 is built from 15 residues. Germline lookup yields CDR1 SGHTA and CDR2 FQGNSA. CDR3 sequence: CASSLDGYSGNIQYF. In nucleotides, the CDR3 is TGTGCCAGCAGCTTAGACGGTTACAGTGGAAACATTCAGTACTTC. Looking up the rest from reference TRBV7-2 and TRBJ2-4 gives the full variable domain: GAGVSQSPSNKVTEKGKDVELRCDPISGHTALYWYRQSLGQGLEFLIYFQGNSAPDKSGLPSDRFSAERTGGSVSTLTIQRTQQEDSAVYLCASSLDGYSGNIQYFGAGTRLSVL.

A word on this clonotype: This may stem from a read error, because a much larger clone lies one nucleotide away. This chain connects TRBV3-1 to TRBJ2-5; D is ambiguous. The CDR3 extends over 14 amino acids. Germline V lookup: CDR1 LGHDT, CDR2 YNNKEL (reference sequence). The CDR3 protein is CTSSQDSSWETQYF. Here the CDR3 DNA reads TGTACCAGCAGCCAAGATTCTAGTTGGGAGACCCAGTACTTC.

V gene TRBV28 combines with J gene TRBJ2-1; 7 positions agree with TRBD2. Germline CDR1 reads MDHEN; CDR2 reads SYDVKM. This CDR3 has 13 residues. Trimming removed 10 bases from V and 7 bases from J; junction bases left unmatched: 10. CDR3: CATLRLAVNEQFF. The CDR3 bases are TGTGCCACCCTCAGGCTAGCGGTAAATGAGCAGTTCTTC.

In this sample, this clonotype turned up many times. CDR3 sequence: CAIKGDSSETQYF. Written as DNA, the CDR3 is TGTGCCATCAAGGGGGACAGCTCAGAGACCCAGTACTTC. The V and J genes are TRBV10-3 and TRBJ2-5; the match to TRBD1 covers 7 bases. Germline V gene lookup returns CDR1 ENHRY and CDR2 SYGVKD. CDR3 length: 13 amino acids. V trimming: 7 bases; J trimming: 4 bases; junction bases outside the gene matches: 6.

This clonotype occurred once. The genes are TRBV6-5 and TRBJ2-1; TRBD2 matches at 10 bases. The V segment lost 2 bases and the J segment 8 bases; nucleotides outside the gene matches: 6. CDR1 is MNHEY, CDR2 SVGAGI, per germline. The CDR3 length is 15 residues. CDR3 DNA sequence: TGTGCCAGCAGTTACCCGGGACTAGCGAGGGATGAGCAGTTCTTC. Protein product: CASSYPGLARDEQFF.

The chain joins TRBV5-4 to TRBJ1-6, with D tentatively TRBD1 (5 bases). This CDR3 comprises 14 residues. Per the germline V gene, CDR1 is SGHNT and CDR2 is YYREEE (reference sequence). V was clipped by 4 bases and J by 14 bases, with 19 bases between them. CDR3 loop: CASSLGAAGRTLHF. The CDR3 DNA sequence: TGTGCCAGCAGCCTCGGGGCGGCGGGGAGGACCCTCCACTTT.